Shown below are 31 T cell receptor beta chains from a single sample sequenced in a study of identical twins. Each CDR3 protein is one row after TCRdb ran MiXCR on the 5' RACE reads. The data hold around 1.7 million distinct CDR3 sequences, with less than 35% observed a single time. The sample was cord blood. The receptors here all came from a newborn girl in good health.

CDR3 protein: CASSYSFSGGAGQPQHF. Here the CDR3 DNA reads TGTGCCAGCAGTTACTCGTTCTCAGGGGGCGCAGGTCAGCCCCAGCATTTT. J is TRBJ1-5 and V is TRBV6-5; 8 bases agree with TRBD1. This CDR3 has 17 amino acids. V lost 0 bases to trimming and J lost 6 bases; unmatched junction nucleotides: 10. CDR1 and CDR2 from the germline V gene are MNHEY and SVGAGI.

V and J are TRBV25-1 and TRBJ2-5; 10 nucleotides align to TRBD2. CDR3 length: 14 amino acids. V gave up 4 bases and J gave up 1 base; unmatched junction bases: 0. Germline V CDR1 and CDR2: MGHDK, SYGVNS. The CDR3 loop is CASSASGSQETQYF. DNA for the CDR3: TGTGCCAGCAGTGCTAGCGGGAGCCAAGAGACCCAGTACTTC. The full variable domain, its missing parts supplied by reference TRBV25-1 and TRBJ2-5, is EADIYQTPRYLVIGTGKKITLECSQTMGHDKMYWYQQDPGMELHLIHYSYGVNSTEKGDLSSESTVSRIRTEHFPLTLESARPSHTSQYLCASSASGSQETQYFGPGTRLLVL.

This rearrangement joins TRBV4-2 to TRBJ2-3; D may be TRBD2 (6 bases). The V gene's germline CDR1 is LGHNA and CDR2 YNFKEQ. Trimming cost V 0 bases and J 6 bases, with 19 bases left between them. The CDR3 covers 17 residues. CDR3 DNA: TGTGCCAGCAGCCAAGATTGGCTTGGCGGGGCCCAGGATACGCAGTATTTT. Translating it yields CASSQDWLGGAQDTQYF.

CDR3 sequence (DNA): TGTGCCAGCAGCCACAGTCACAGAGGGGAGACCCAGTACTTC. It translates to CASSHSHRGETQYF. This chain joins TRBV3-1 and TRBJ2-5; TRBD2 might be the D (5 bases). V shed 3 bases and J shed 5 bases, with 13 bases lying between them. The CDR3 sequence is 14 residues long. Germline assignment: CDR1 LGHDT and CDR2 YNNKEL (reference sequence).

This clonotype has a count of ten or more. Germline and junction disagree at one end, which may indicate a read error. This chain links TRBV7-2 with TRBJ1-1; 7 nucleotides line up with TRBD1. Germline lookup yields CDR1 SGHTA and CDR2 FQGNSA. The CDR3 is 13 residues long. The CDR3 coding sequence is TGCGCCAGCAGCCGAACAGGGGTCACTGAAGCTTTCTTT. Translating gives CASSRTGVTEAFF. Drawing the rest from reference TRBV7-2 and TRBJ1-1, the complete variable domain is GAGVSQSPSNKVTEKGKDVELRCDPISGHTALYWYRQSLGQGLEFLIYFQGNSAPDKSGLPSDRFSAERTGGSVSTLTIQRTQQEDSAVYLCASSRTGVTEAFFGQGTRLTVV.

V is TRBV28 and J is TRBJ1-2, with D tentatively TRBD1 (5 bases). Germline V CDR1 and CDR2: MDHEN, SYDVKM. The CDR3 is made up of 12 amino acids. V was cut by 9 bases and J by 4 bases, with 12 bases left in between. CDR3 residues: CASWGRAYGYTF. The DNA for the CDR3 is TGTGCCAGTTGGGGCAGAGCCTATGGCTACACCTTC.

The chain couples TRBV5-1 to TRBJ1-1, with D hard to call. Trimming removed 4 bases from V and 1 base from J, with 11 bases in between. Germline-derived CDR1 and CDR2 are SGHRS and YFSETQ. There are 14 residues in the CDR3. The CDR3: CASSPGIPNTEAFF. The CDR3 DNA is TGCGCCAGCAGCCCGGGGATCCCGAACACTGAAGCTTTCTTT.

The V gene is TRBV7-2, the J gene TRBJ1-4; D call uncertain. The CDR3 contains 14 residues. Trimming took 1 base from V and 7 from J, leaving 10 bases between them. Germline V gene lookup returns CDR1 SGHTA and CDR2 FQGNSA. The CDR3 region has the DNA TGTGCCAGCAGCTTAGGGGTTTCTTCTGAAAAACTGTTTTTT. As protein: CASSLGVSSEKLFF.

This clonotype was recorded at least ten times. This sequence joins TRBV25-1 and TRBJ2-7; D remains unclear. This CDR3 has 13 amino acids. Germline lookup yields CDR1 MGHDK and CDR2 SYGVNS. V dropped 0 bases and J dropped 1 base, with 4 bases sitting between them. This chain's CDR3 is CASSEYASYEQYF. The CDR3 DNA reads as TGTGCCAGCAGTGAATACGCGTCCTACGAGCAGTACTTC.

There are a few counts of this clonotype. The CDR3 DNA is TGTGCCAGCAGTTTAGGCCGATTGCGGGATGGCTACACCTTC. This encodes CASSLGRLRDGYTF. The chain is built from TRBV12-3 or TRBV12-4 and TRBJ1-2, with no clear D. V dropped 1 base and J dropped 6 bases, with 12 bases sitting between them. The CDR3 length is 14 residues.

The rearrangement uses TRBV4-2 and TRBJ1-3, with D possibly being TRBD1 (6 bases). This CDR3 contains 15 residues. From germline, CDR1 is LGHNA and CDR2 YNFKEQ. With 0 bases removed from V and 8 bases from J, the gap between germline ends came to 14 bases. This CDR3 is CASSQDLQGSYTIYF. The CDR3 DNA reads TGTGCCAGCAGCCAAGATCTGCAGGGGAGCTACACCATATATTTT.

DNA of the CDR3: TGTGCCAGCAGTTGGGCCGCGCCCGGGAGATACGAGCAGTTCTTC. It is translated as CASSWAAPGRYEQFF. The chain has TRBV28 and TRBJ2-1, with a weak D call TRBD2 (6 bases). The ends were cut back, 4 bases at V and 10 bases at J, with 20 bases in the middle. Germline CDR1 is MDHEN and CDR2 is SYDVKM. The CDR3 loop spans 15 amino acids.

This clonotype was observed at least ten times. The chain links TRBV20-1 to TRBJ1-2; 7 nucleotides align to TRBD1. V lost 5 bases, J lost 4 bases, and 7 bases stayed unmatched. The CDR3 loop spans 13 amino acids. The germline CDR1 and CDR2 sequences are DFQATT and SNEGSKA (reference sequence). The CDR3 DNA is TGCAGTGCTTCTCGACAGGGATCCTATGGCTACACCTTC. Translating gives CSASRQGSYGYTF.

This clonotype was seen a few times. The gene calls are TRBV7-2 and TRBJ2-7, with D tentatively TRBD1 (6 bases). The CDR3 length is 13 residues. Germline values: CDR1 SGHTA, CDR2 FQGNSA. The V and J ends lost 5 bases and 4 bases respectively, with 12 bases between them. The DNA of the CDR3 is TGTGCCAGCAGCCGAGCAAGGGGGTACGAGCAGTACTTC. Its protein is CASSRARGYEQYF.

This clonotype was found once. The gene calls are TRBV18 and TRBJ2-5; possibly TRBD2 for D (5 bases). The CDR3 covers 17 residues. V was trimmed by 0 bases and J by 11 bases, leaving 25 bases between them. CDR1 KGHSH and CDR2 LQKENI come from the germline V gene. The CDR3 spells CASSPPRAEDLDNEQYF. CDR3 nucleotide sequence: TGTGCCAGCTCACCACCGAGGGCGGAAGACCTTGACAATGAGCAGTACTTC.

As regards this clonotype: Relative to the germline gene, one junction end is altered; a read error may explain this. The J gene is TRBJ2-7, the V gene TRBV6-6, with 7 bases aligning to TRBD1. CDR1 is MNHNY, CDR2 SVGAGI, per germline (reference sequence). The CDR3 extends over 16 amino acids. The CDR3, as DNA: TGTGCCAGCAGTTACCCGTTGCGGACAGGACCCTACGGGCAGTACTTC. Translating gives CASSYPLRTGPYGQYF.

The CDR3 here is CASSPRPEPVVYGYTF. CDR3 DNA sequence: TGTGCCAGCAGCCCCCGCCCAGAGCCCGTGGTCTATGGCTACACCTTC. The rearrangement joins TRBV5-5 to TRBJ1-2, with D unresolved. Germline lookup yields CDR1 SGHKS and CDR2 YYEKEE (reference sequence). The CDR3 contains 16 residues. The ends were cut back, 4 bases at V and 4 bases at J, with 20 bases in the middle.

This clonotype was recorded a few times. The J gene is TRBJ2-7, the V gene TRBV28; unclear D gene. Trimming pared 1 base from V and 0 bases from J, leaving 7 bases between. The CDR3 totals 14 residues. Per germline, CDR1 MDHEN and CDR2 SYDVKM. For the CDR3, the DNA is TGTGCCAGCAGTTTATTCTCTAACTCCTACGAGCAGTACTTC. It translates to CASSLFSNSYEQYF.

This sequence joins TRBV7-6 and TRBJ2-5, with 10 bases identical to TRBD2. The ends lost 5 bases at V and 11 bases at J; junction bases unmatched: 20. The germline CDR1 and CDR2 sequences are SGHVS and FNYEAQ. The CDR3 is 17 amino acids. In nucleotides, the CDR3 is TGTGCCAGCAGCCCGCCCGGCCGACTAGCGGGCTACAATGAGCAGTACTTC. Its translation is CASSPPGRLAGYNEQYF.

This clonotype was detected once. The rearrangement uses TRBV12-3 or TRBV12-4 and TRBJ2-5, with 7 nucleotides matching TRBD1. This CDR3 spans 12 amino acids. J was trimmed by 9 bases and V by 2 bases; bases with no gene match: 3. As DNA, the CDR3 is TGTGCCAGCAGTTTACCCGACAGGGCCCAGTACTTC. Its protein product is CASSLPDRAQYF.

The gene calls are TRBV3-1 and TRBJ2-5; unclear D gene. The better agreement between TRBJ2-7 and the DNA end casts doubt on the J call. This CDR3 has 14 amino acids. Per germline, CDR1 LGHDT and CDR2 YNNKEL (reference sequence). The CDR3 region is CASSQGPKVHEQYF. DNA for the CDR3: TGTGCCAGCAGCCAAGGTCCGAAGGTCCACGAGCAGTACTTC.

This clonotype was seen a few times. This sequence joins TRBV27 and TRBJ2-5; the match to TRBD1 covers 7 bases. This CDR3 comprises 14 residues. Germline V gene sequence: CDR1 MNHEY, CDR2 SMNVEV (reference sequence). The ends lost 4 bases at V and 5 bases at J; junction bases unmatched: 7. This CDR3 is CASSSGQARETQYF. The CDR3 DNA reads TGTGCCAGCAGTTCCGGACAGGCGCGCGAGACCCAGTACTTC.

This clonotype appeared a few times. The DNA of the CDR3 is TGTGCCAGCAGGCGGGGAGCTGGTACTGAAGCTTTCTTT. Translation: CASRRGAGTEAFF. The V gene is TRBV6-5, the J gene TRBJ1-1; D call uncertain. The CDR3 totals 13 residues. Germline values: CDR1 MNHEY, CDR2 SVGAGI. Deletions cut 6 bases from V and 5 bases from J, with 13 bases between.

The chain joins TRBV5-1 to TRBJ2-7, with TRBD2 identical over 8 bases. The J segment lost 1 base and the V segment lost 2 bases, leaving 8 bases of the junction unmatched. The germline V gene has CDR1 SGHRS and CDR2 YFSETQ. The CDR3 covers 16 residues. CDR3 sequence reads: CASSFLGSGESYEQYF. The CDR3 DNA follows: TGCGCCAGCAGCTTCCTGGGTAGCGGGGAATCCTACGAGCAGTACTTC.

The chain employs TRBV25-1 and TRBJ1-4; 8 bases are shared with TRBD1. V lost 8 bases, J lost 6 bases, and 5 bases stayed unmatched. Germline V gene data show CDR1 as MGHDK and CDR2 as SYGVNS. The CDR3 length is 13 residues. The CDR3 DNA is TGTGCCAGCTCGTGGGGACAGGATGAAAAACTGTTTTTT. Its translation is CASSWGQDEKLFF.

There are a few counts of this clonotype. The chain employs TRBV4-2 and TRBJ2-7; unclear D gene. Germline loops: CDR1 LGHNA, CDR2 YNFKEQ. The CDR3 extends over 14 amino acids. Trimming stripped 4 bases from V and 4 bases from J, with 14 bases between. CDR3: CASSRKGIVYEQYF. Here the CDR3 DNA reads TGTGCCAGCAGCCGCAAGGGTATTGTTTACGAGCAGTACTTC.

This clonotype was seen only a few times. V is TRBV5-1 and J is TRBJ1-4; D may be TRBD1 (6 bases). The V gene lost 4 bases and the J gene lost 8 bases, with 18 bases spanning the gap. Germline V lookup: CDR1 SGHRS, CDR2 YFSETQ. CDR3 length: 15 amino acids. CDR3 sequence (DNA): TGCGCCAGCAGCGGTGGGACACCCGGAGGAGAAAAACTGTTTTTT. This encodes CASSGGTPGGEKLFF.

The chain has TRBV6-5 and TRBJ2-7, with D unresolved. Between the trimmed V and J ends, which lost 8 bases and 2 bases, there was a span of 7 bases. There are 11 residues in the CDR3. Germline values: CDR1 MNHEY, CDR2 SVGAGI. The CDR3 here is CASENTYEQYF. Here the CDR3 DNA reads TGTGCCAGCGAAAACACCTACGAGCAGTACTTC.

The rearrangement links TRBV12-3 or TRBV12-4 to TRBJ2-5; D is possibly TRBD2 (5 bases). The CDR3 is 15 residues long. Trimming removed 7 bases from V and 2 bases from J, with 17 bases in between. CDR3 nucleotides: TGTGCCAGCAACCCTAGGCCTAGCCCTCAAGAGACCCAGTACTTC. Its protein product is CASNPRPSPQETQYF.

Concerning this clonotype: This may be a read error: a much more frequent sequence differs by one nucleotide. This chain connects TRBV9 to TRBJ2-3; D unresolved. Germline-derived CDR1 and CDR2 are SGDLS and YYNGEE. V was pared by 0 bases and J by 2 bases, with 7 bases between. This CDR3 has 14 amino acids. The CDR3 bases are TGTGCCAGCAGCGTAGTGGGCAACACAGATACGCAGTATTTT. This sequence encodes CASSVVGNTDTQYF. Variable domain in full (rest from reference TRBV9 and TRBJ2-3): DSGVTQTPKHLITATGQRVTLRCSPRSGDLSVYWYQQSLDQGLQFLIQYYNGEERAKGNILERFSAQQFPDLHSELNLSSLELGDSALYFCASSVVGNTDTQYFGPGTRLTVL.

The rearrangement uses TRBV11-2 and TRBJ2-3; D uncertain. The CDR3 totals 14 residues. Germline CDR1 reads SGHAT; CDR2 reads FQNNGV. V was pared by 2 bases and J by 8 bases, with 14 bases between. The CDR3 loop is CASSLNSRFGTQYF. The CDR3 nucleotides are TGTGCCAGCAGCTTAAACTCGCGATTCGGTACGCAGTATTTT.